This TCR beta chain was obtained from a study of read filtering for tumor transcriptome and immune sequencing (dated by TCRdb to 2018 to 2021). Notes on the research overall: Of the patients in the cohort, some 17 were male and 14 to 15 were female, and their mean age was about 68 years, with a range of about 45 to 90. Under revised international staging, roughly eight patients fell into R-ISS I, approximately 15 into R-ISS II and about seven into R-ISS III. Whole-transcriptome libraries were prepared with the TruSeq RNA Access Library Prep Kit after DNase treatment. TCR-region mapped reads per sample ranged from about 4 to 10.27 million with IR-seq versus only roughly 85 to 1,300 with RNA-seq. TCR repertoires obtained by targeted immune repertoire sequencing and by bulk whole-transcriptome sequencing performed on the same bone marrow samples were compared. A main aim was a read-filtering strategy for immune repertoire data, specifically whether clonotypes supported by a single read should be removed. Overall results and qualifications from the work: In IR-seq, roughly 79% of clonotypes but 3% to 4.5% of total reads were represented by single-read clonotypes, whereas in RNA-seq, about 75% of clonotypes and about 46% of reads were represented by single-read clonotypes. The correlation between IR-seq and RNA-seq shared clonotype proportions was increased by removal of single-read clonotypes. IR-seq captured clonotypes at much higher depth and more reliably than RNA-seq, and smaller IR-seq throughput sufficed to identify most shared clonotypes. The sorted CD138-negative fraction was not purified T cells but a mixed bone marrow immune population.

Starting from 350 to 500 ng RNA, TCR libraries were constructed with the Immunoverse kit using molecular barcoded adaptors that cover the alpha/delta and beta/gamma chains. TCR library preparation used the same RNA that was used for transcriptome sequencing. An Illumina HiSeq 4000 with 2 x 150 cycles was used to sequence the TCR libraries. The study's own analysis went as follows. TCR reads were aligned to human V, D, J and C references and assembled into CDR3 clonotypes with MiXCR, including quality filtering and error correction. The tcR package in R was used for analysis of clonotype counts and gene usage diversity. For inspection of raw mapping reads, RNA-seq reads were mapped by STAR aligner version 2.5.3a onto GRCh37 of the human genome. To test how sequencing depth affected the clonotypes detected, IR-seq fastq files were randomly downsampled with Seqtk 1.3. TCRdb cleaned the public reads at Q25 with fastp, built clones with MiXCR and kept in-frame beta chains. When rows share a CDR3 protein, they turn into one entry using the most common DNA and genes. None of the V and J calls come from the authors' own analysis; TCRdb made them. The sample includes about 38,000 distinct CDR3 sequences, with roughly 13% observed a single time. Of the sample, around 26% falls within the top ten clones.

Bone marrow was sampled from every patient at the time of active disease. Ficoll-Hypaque density gradient centrifugation was used to isolate bone marrow mononuclear cells. To remove myeloma plasma cells, the cells were labeled with CD138 magnetic microbeads on a MACS separator, and CD138-negative cells were then collected by negative selection. Purity of the isolated cells was checked by flow cytometry on an Attune NxT using CD138 antibodies. Total RNA was extracted using TRIzol reagent and was quantified on a NanoDrop spectrophotometer. Paired RNA-seq and IR-seq were performed on each patient's CD138-negative bone marrow sample. From a lookup of the germline V gene, CDR1 and CDR2 are SGHVS and FNYEAQ. V is pruned by 4 bases and J by 2 bases, leaving 7 bases of the junction without a gene match. The CDR3, cysteine through phenylalanine, is 15 amino acids long. Only CDR3 DNA is held: 45 bases, read in frame from base 1.

This clonotype was found many times. What this receptor recognizes is not known. No much larger clonotype is one base removed from it; base qualities were not supplied. The sequence was collected from a donor at least 40 years old with multiple myeloma. Sequencing used a population of CD138-negative cells sorted from bone marrow. This specimen's cell subset or site label, per the study, means: bone marrow mononuclear cells depleted of CD138+ plasma/myeloma cells by negative magnetic selection. The sequence links TRBV7-6 to TRBJ2-5; the junction holds 7 bases that match TRBD2. The CDR3 loop reads CASSSRDYPQETQYF. The DNA is as follows: TGTGCCAGCAGCTCCCGGGACTACCCACAAGAGACCCAGTACTTC.